This TCR beta chain was observed in a study of Graves' ophthalmopathy and Graves' hyperthyroidism. The study's findings and limits: Ophthalmopathy could be told apart from stable hyperthyroidism by a 13-signature model (around 85% sensitivity, around 79% specificity). Most expanded thyroid clonotypes above 0.001 frequency also appeared in blood.

Notes on this clonotype: Its antigen is undetermined.

For donors with ophthalmopathy, the disease showed moderate-to-severe activity, reached CAS ≥3 and NOSPECS ≥4, and had lasted under 3 months. Amplification targeted the TCR beta CDR3 regions, with RNA transcripts as the source material. RT-PCR in the first round used HTBI primers; a second-round multiplex PCR followed. TCRdb used MiXCR to reprocess the multiplex PCR reads, holding one entry per CDR3 protein. The repertoire includes some 250,000 distinct CDR3 sequences, about 46% of them detected once, and around 43% sits in the top ten. This receptor was taken from an adult man with Graves' ophthalmopathy. The material sequenced was peripheral blood.

CDR3 residues: CASNPGLAEETQYF. The DNA for the CDR3 is TGTGCCAGCAACCCCGGGCTAGCGGAAGAGACCCAGTACTTC. This chain uses TRBV5-8 with TRBJ2-5, with 7 nucleotides matching TRBD2. V was pared by 6 bases and J by 3 bases, with 8 bases of the junction left unmatched. Germline V gene lookup returns CDR1 SGHTS and CDR2 YDEGEE. The length of the CDR3 is 14 residues. Looking up the rest from reference TRBV5-8 and TRBJ2-5 gives the full variable domain: EAGVTQSPTHLIKTRGQQATLRCSPISGHTSVYWYQQALGLGLQFLLWYDEGEERNRGNFPPRFSGRQFPNYSSELNVNALELEDSALYLCASNPGLAEETQYFGPGTRLLVL.